This TCR beta chain was identified in a study of blood T cells in healthy people across ages. A second roughly 7 to 11 cycle PCR used barcoded and J-beta primers. Template switching added a 12-random-nucleotide identifier to every cDNA molecule. Any given sample supplied a minimum of 3 million CDR3-containing paired-end reads. TCRdb processed the 5' RACE reads anew with MiXCR; each CDR3 protein has one entry. The table lists some 1.5 million distinct CDR3 sequences, about 30% of them singletons, with 7.7% in the top ten. The sample holds a few counts of this clonotype. Its target is unknown. Those donating, healthy Caucasian individuals from Russia, were aged about 6 to 100. The V and J ends lost 5 bases and 3 bases, in that order; junction bases with no gene match: 7. Germline V lookup: CDR1 DFQATT, CDR2 SNEGSKA (reference sequence). This CDR3 has 15 residues. Findings and caveats of the study: Across samples, TCR beta diversity tracked strongly with naive T cell percentage.

The TCR was taken from a woman in her thirties in good health. This chain joins TRBV20-1 and TRBJ2-1; 10 nucleotides line up with TRBD2. The sample was blood. This CDR3 is CSAPRTSGFYNEQFF. In DNA, the CDR3 is TGCAGTGCTCCCCGGACTAGCGGATTCTACAATGAGCAGTTCTTC.